This section outlines one T cell receptor beta chain sequence together with its context. Generated by immunoSEQ multiplex PCR, the TCRdb table keeps only in-frame clones and is missing some. The table has hundreds of thousands of clones, around 90% seen once. V shed 5 bases and J shed 0 bases, with 13 bases lying between them. There are 15 residues in the CDR3. CDR1 and CDR2 (germline): LGHNT, FRNRAP. The source of the sample is a study of shared clonotypes between healthy human individuals. Material for sequencing was memory CD8+ T cells sorted from blood. Subset denoted: CD45RO+ cells pooled with CCR7-negative TemRA cells. The clonotype originates from a man younger than 30 in good health. The V and J genes are TRBV12-5 and TRBJ1-1, with D perhaps TRBD1 (6 bases). The CDR3 coding sequence is TGTGCTAGTGGTACTCTGACAGGCATGAACACTGAAGCTTTCTTT. It codes for CASGTLTGMNTEAFF. The full variable domain, in which reference TRBV12-5 and TRBJ1-1 provide the parts outside the CDR3, is DARVTQTPRHKVTEMGQEVTMRCQPILGHNTVFWYRQTMMQGLELLAYFRNRAPLDDSGMPKDRFSAEMPDATLATLKIQPSEPRDSAVYFCASGTLTGMNTEAFFGQGTRLTVV.